The sequence of this TCR beta chain was determined in a study of OX40 agonist ivuxolimab in advanced cancers. The assay was immunoSEQ multiplex PCR, and TCRdb's table has in-frame clones only and misses some. The data show fewer than 100,000 clones, roughly 89% seen once. The CDR3 length is 12 residues. Per germline, CDR1 SGHTA and CDR2 FQGTGA. V lost 1 base and J 1 base, leaving 0 bases between the germline ends. The receptor comes from an adult with an advanced solid tumor such as melanoma, head and neck, liver or kidney cancer. The genes are TRBV7-3 and TRBJ2-3; D unresolved. Sample: CD4+ or CD8+ T cells sorted from blood, taken in a trial of the OX40 agonist ivuxolimab. The CDR3 loop reads CASSLSTDTQYF. Here the CDR3 DNA reads TGTGCCAGCAGCTTAAGCACAGATACGCAGTATTTT. The complete variable domain, with remaining parts taken from reference TRBV7-3 and TRBJ2-3, reads GAGVSQTPSNKVTEKGKYVELRCDPISGHTALYWYRQSLGQGPEFLIYFQGTGAADDSGLPNDRFFAVRPEGSVSTLKIQRTERGDSAVYLCASSLSTDTQYFGPGTRLTVL.